This is a list of T cell receptor beta chains from one sample in a study of cytotoxic CD8 clonotypes in ibrutinib-treated CLL. The repertoire was sequenced with immunoSEQ multiplex PCR; TCRdb's copy has only in-frame clones and lacks some. The profile shows around 33,000 clones, 49% of them singletons. This specimen consisted of PBMCs, obtained before ibrutinib treatment. The receptors originated from a human donor with chronic lymphocytic leukemia. The CDR3 runs from the conserved cysteine through the conserved F or W. The D gene is left open where the match is weak. Expanded clones get a size class; other rows say once, few or many, or leave the size out.

-	TRBV27	-	TRBJ2-1	TGTGCCAGCAGTCCACCCCCCGGGCAGGGGTCAGGCAATGAGCAGTTCTTC	CASSPPPGQGSGNEQFF
few	TRBV25-1	TRBD1	TRBJ1-6	TGTGCCAGCAGTTTCTGGACAGGGGGGTTTAATTCACCCCTCCACTTT	CASSFWTGGFNSPLHF
-	TRBV14	-	TRBJ2-7	TGTGCCAGCAGCCAAGTAGGAGGGGGGGCAGGCGAGCAGTACTTC	CASSQVGGGAGEQYF
-	TRBV15	-	TRBJ1-2	TGTGCCACCAGCAGAGATCGGGCAGGCCCATACTATGGCTACACCTTC	CATSRDRAGPYYGYTF
few	TRBV5-1	TRBD1	TRBJ1-1	TGCGCCAGCAGCCGACAGGGGAACACTGAAGCTTTCTTT	CASSRQGNTEAFF
-	TRBV7-2	TRBD1	TRBJ1-1	TGTGCCAGCAGCTTAACAGGGGGGCGGAACACTGAAGCTTTCTTT	CASSLTGGRNTEAFF
-	TRBV4-1	-	TRBJ2-5	TGCGCCAGCAGCCCGGAGGGGTGGGGCGAGACCCAGTACTTC	CASSPEGWGETQYF
few	TRBV7-8	TRBD2	TRBJ2-3	TGTGCCAGCAGCTTACTGGGGACTATTACAGATACGCAGTATTTT	CASSLLGTITDTQYF
-	TRBV30	-	TRBJ1-1	TGTGCCTGGACCCGGAGGGCAGACACTGAAGCTTTCTTT	CAWTRRADTEAFF
-	TRBV6-1	-	TRBJ2-5	TGTGCCAGCCAACTGACAGGAGAGTACCAAGAGACCCAGTACTTC	CASQLTGEYQETQYF
medium-sized	TRBV5-1	-	TRBJ2-5	TGCGCCAGCAGCTTGGAACCTACTCTGGAGACCCAGTACTTC	CASSLEPTLETQYF
few	TRBV7-2	-	TRBJ1-6	TGTGCCAGCAGCTTAGTTGGGGGATTTAGATCACCCCTCCACTTT	CASSLVGGFRSPLHF
-	TRBV7-9	-	TRBJ2-2	TGTGCCAGCAGCGAGCTAGGCGGCACCGGGGAGCTGTTTTTT	CASSELGGTGELFF
few	TRBV4-2	TRBD2	TRBJ2-1	TGTGCCAGCAGCCAACTAGGAGCGGGGAAGGAGCAGTTCTTC	CASSQLGAGKEQFF
-	TRBV5-4	-	TRBJ2-7	TGTGCCAGCAGCGAGACCTACGAGCAGTACTTC	CASSETYEQYF
-	TRBV6-5	TRBD1	TRBJ2-7	TGTGCCAGCAGTTTCCTACAGGGGTTCGAGCAGTACTTC	CASSFLQGFEQYF
few	TRBV2	TRBD1	TRBJ1-5	TGTGCCAGCAGTGACGCCAGGGGGAATCAGCCCCAGCATTTT	CASSDARGNQPQHF
few	TRBV2	TRBD1	TRBJ1-6	TGTGCCAGCAGTGACAGGGGGCCCAATTCACCCCTCCACTTT	CASSDRGPNSPLHF
few	TRBV11-2	TRBD2	TRBJ2-7	TGTGCCAGCAGCCCCGGGCTAGCGGGGGGGACCTACGAGCAGTACTTC	CASSPGLAGGTYEQYF
-	TRBV10-3	TRBD2	TRBJ2-2	TGTGCCTCGACTAGCGGGGGATTGAGCACCGGGGAGCTGTTTTTT	CASTSGGLSTGELFF
-	TRBV2	-	TRBJ1-1	TGTGCCAGCAGTGAACGGATGAACACTGAAGCTTTCTTT	CASSERMNTEAFF
-	TRBV5-1	-	TRBJ2-7	TGCGCCAGCAGCTCCGGCCCCTCCTACGAGCAGTACTTC	CASSSGPSYEQYF
-	TRBV6-4	TRBD2	TRBJ2-5	TGTGCCAGCAGTGACATAGCGGGGGGAACAGAGACCCAGTACTTC	CASSDIAGGTETQYF
-	TRBV15	TRBD1	TRBJ1-6	TGTGCCACGTCCACCGGGACAGGGTATTCACCCCTCCACTTT	CATSTGTGYSPLHF
-	TRBV10-3	TRBD1	TRBJ1-2	TGTGCCATCAGCGGGACAGGGGGAATGAGCTATGGCTACACCTTC	CAISGTGGMSYGYTF
-	TRBV10-3	-	TRBJ1-2	TGTGCCATCAGTGAGTCCCCTCGGGTTGACGGTGGCTACACCTTC	CAISESPRVDGGYTF
few	TRBV5-1	-	TRBJ1-3	TGCGCCAGCAACCTCGCCCCGGGGAGTCGCGACACCATATATTTT	CASNLAPGSRDTIYF
-	TRBV20-1	TRBD1	TRBJ2-5	TGCAGTGCTAGTGCGGGACAGGGGGTCAACTTC	CSASAGQGVNF
-	TRBV19	-	TRBJ2-4	TGTGCCAGTAATGGGGCCGCGCTCGGCCCCAAAAACATTCAGTACTTC	CASNGAALGPKNIQYF
-	TRBV9	TRBD2	TRBJ2-3	TGTGCCAGCAGCGTAGCTAGCGGACACACAGATACGCAGTATTTT	CASSVASGHTDTQYF
-	TRBV11-2	TRBD1	TRBJ1-2	TGTGCCAGCAGCCCGGGACAGATTTCCTATGGCTACACCTTC	CASSPGQISYGYTF
few	TRBV4-2	TRBD1	TRBJ2-7	TGTGCCAGCAGCAGGGACAGATCGAGCTCCTACGAGCAGTACTTC	CASSRDRSSSYEQYF
few	TRBV18	TRBD1	TRBJ2-7	TGTGCCAGCTCACCCGCCGGGACAGCCTACGAGCAGTACTTC	CASSPAGTAYEQYF
-	TRBV6-6	-	TRBJ2-7	TGTGCCAGCAGTTCCGACAGGCCGATCTACGAGCAGTACTTC	CASSSDRPIYEQYF
few	TRBV6-4	-	TRBJ1-1	TGTGCCAGCAGTGTAGGCGAGGGTAATGAAGCTTTCTTT	CASSVGEGNEAFF
once	TRBV19	TRBD2	TRBJ2-1	TGTGCCAGTAGTGTAACCGGGGGGGCCTCACATGAGCAGTTCTTC	CASSVTGGASHEQFF
few	TRBV9	-	TRBJ2-3	TGTGCCAGCAGCGTAGCGGGGACATCTCAACTATGGACAGATACGCAGTATTTT	CASSVAGTSQLWTDTQYF
-	TRBV28	-	TRBJ1-5	TGTGCCAGCATTATCAGGGGTGCGAATCAGCCCCAGCATTTT	CASIIRGANQPQHF
few	TRBV2	-	TRBJ1-2	TGTGCCAGCAGTCCGATGTGGCCTCTAAATGGCTACACCTTC	CASSPMWPLNGYTF
-	TRBV7-2	-	TRBJ2-3	TGTGCCAGCAGCCTGGGGGGCTGGACAGATACGCAGTATTTT	CASSLGGWTDTQYF
-	TRBV7-6	-	TRBJ1-2	TGTGCCAGCAGCTTTGGGGCAGGGGTTGGCTACACCTTC	CASSFGAGVGYTF
-	TRBV6-1	TRBD1	TRBJ1-2	TGTGCCAGCAGGGTCGGACAGGGGGATGGCTACACCTTC	CASRVGQGDGYTF
-	TRBV25-1	-	TRBJ1-6	TGTGCCAACCTAGACAGTTATTCACCCCTCCACTTT	CANLDSYSPLHF
-	TRBV5-1	TRBD2	TRBJ2-5	TGCGCCAGCAGCACGGGACTAGCGGGGGGATCCCAAGAGACCCAGTACTTC	CASSTGLAGGSQETQYF
few	TRBV28	-	TRBJ2-7	TGTGCCAGCAGTTCCCTGGACAGTAAGGGCTACGAGCAGTACTTC	CASSSLDSKGYEQYF
-	TRBV28	TRBD1	TRBJ1-2	TGTGCCAGCAGTCCGGACAGGGGGCATGGCTACACCTTC	CASSPDRGHGYTF
few	TRBV11-2	-	TRBJ1-2	TGTGCCAGCAGCTCACTTCCCAATGTGGACTATGGCTACACCTTC	CASSSLPNVDYGYTF
many	TRBV7-9	TRBD2	TRBJ2-1	TGTGCCAGCAGCCCCCGGGGACTAGCGGGGGGGCCGTTAAAGTTCTTC	CASSPRGLAGGPLKFF
-	TRBV11-3	TRBD1	TRBJ2-7	TGTGCCAGCAGCTTAGGGACAGGGTCCTCCTACGAGCAGTACTTC	CASSLGTGSSYEQYF
-	TRBV4-2	TRBD2	TRBJ2-7	TGTGCCAGCAGTATAGCGGGGGGGCCGGGTGGTAACGAGCAGTACTTC	CASSIAGGPGGNEQYF
few	TRBV4-1	-	TRBJ1-5	TGCGCCAGCAGCCAACACGACAGGCACAATCAGCCCCAGCATTTT	CASSQHDRHNQPQHF
-	TRBV11-2	TRBD1	TRBJ1-6	TGTGCCAGCAGCTTAGGGATCAGCTGGACAGGGGTTAATTCACCCCTCCACTTT	CASSLGISWTGVNSPLHF
-	TRBV6-1	-	TRBJ1-2	TGTGCCAGCAGTGACAGGTTGAGTTATGGCTACACCTTC	CASSDRLSYGYTF
few	TRBV7-9	-	TRBJ1-2	TGTGCCAGCAGCCAAGACGGAAACTATGGCTACACCTTC	CASSQDGNYGYTF
-	TRBV7-6	-	TRBJ2-3	TGTGCCAGCAGCCCGTTTCCGGGACCAAACACAGATACGCAGTATTTT	CASSPFPGPNTDTQYF